Listed below are T cell receptor beta chains from one sample, sequenced in a study of T cell repertoires in cytomegalovirus infection. TCRdb re-analysed the reads in MiXCR, keeping a single row per CDR3 protein. The table shows under 130,000 distinct CDR3 sequences, with roughly 40% occurring only once. What these receptors recognize is not known. This specimen consisted of CD8+ T cells from cultured PBMCs, obtained from culture after CMV antigen stimulation. All receptors come from a human donor in good health (CMV status not recorded). Some clones in this sample may be carry-over from other donors' samples. The CDR3 runs from the conserved cysteine through the conserved F or W. The order of the fields is clone size, J gene, V gene, D gene, CDR3 DNA, CDR3 protein. The D gene is left open where the match is weak. Not all rows give a size; the values are once, few, many and, for expanded clones, a class.

clone size: -; J gene: TRBJ2-1; V gene: TRBV6-6; D gene: -; CDR3 DNA: TGTGCCAGCAGGAGGAGGGGGTTGTCCTACAATGAGCAGTTCTTC; CDR3 protein: CASRRRGLSYNEQFF
clone size: few; J gene: TRBJ2-7; V gene: TRBV12-3/TRBV12-4; D gene: TRBD1; CDR3 DNA: TGTGCCAGCAGACCCCCGGACAGGAATGAGCAGTACTTC; CDR3 protein: CASRPPDRNEQYF
clone size: many; J gene: TRBJ2-5; V gene: TRBV6-5; D gene: -; CDR3 DNA: TGTGCCAGCAGTTACGGGGCCGGGGGGCTACAAGAGACCCAGTACTTC; CDR3 protein: CASSYGAGGLQETQYF
clone size: -; J gene: TRBJ1-2; V gene: TRBV9; D gene: TRBD1; CDR3 DNA: TGTGCCAGCAGCGCCCCCGACAGGGACGTTTTCGGCTACACCTTC; CDR3 protein: CASSAPDRDVFGYTF
clone size: -; J gene: TRBJ1-1; V gene: TRBV28; D gene: -; CDR3 DNA: TGTGCCAGCAGTTTATTGAGAACTGAAGCTTTCTTT; CDR3 protein: CASSLLRTEAFF
clone size: -; J gene: TRBJ2-1; V gene: TRBV7-6; D gene: TRBD2; CDR3 DNA: TGTGCCAGCAGCCCCGGACTAGCGGGGGGGCCAGAGGAGCAGTTCTTC; CDR3 protein: CASSPGLAGGPEEQFF
clone size: -; J gene: TRBJ2-7; V gene: TRBV7-9; D gene: -; CDR3 DNA: TGTGCCAGCACCTCTGGGGGGAACTCCTACGAGCAGTACTTC; CDR3 protein: CASTSGGNSYEQYF
clone size: -; J gene: TRBJ2-1; V gene: TRBV6-6; D gene: -; CDR3 DNA: TGTGCCAGCAGGTTCGGGACGGTCGTCTGGAATGAGCAGTTCTTC; CDR3 protein: CASRFGTVVWNEQFF
clone size: many; J gene: TRBJ1-3; V gene: TRBV7-2; D gene: -; CDR3 DNA: TGTGCCAGCAGCTCCAGACTGATCTCTGGAAACACCATATATTTT; CDR3 protein: CASSSRLISGNTIYF
clone size: few; J gene: TRBJ1-2; V gene: TRBV6-5; D gene: -; CDR3 DNA: TGTGCCAGCAGTTACGTTGGGACATATAATGGCTACACCTTC; CDR3 protein: CASSYVGTYNGYTF
clone size: few; J gene: TRBJ2-3; V gene: TRBV7-8; D gene: -; CDR3 DNA: TGTGCCAGCAGCTTAGACGTAGGGGAGGATACGCAGTATTTT; CDR3 protein: CASSLDVGEDTQYF
clone size: few; J gene: TRBJ2-2; V gene: TRBV27; D gene: -; CDR3 DNA: TGTGCCAGCAGTTTTACATACACCGGGGAGCTGTTTTTT; CDR3 protein: CASSFTYTGELFF
clone size: -; J gene: TRBJ2-1; V gene: TRBV7-2; D gene: -; CDR3 DNA: TGTGCCAGCAGCTTAGCCCACCAGGGTCCCTACAATGAGCAGTTCTTC; CDR3 protein: CASSLAHQGPYNEQFF
clone size: -; J gene: TRBJ2-2; V gene: TRBV4-2; D gene: TRBD2; CDR3 DNA: TGTGCCAGCAGCCAAGGGGCGGGCAGCGGGGGTTACGGGGAGCTGTTTTTT; CDR3 protein: CASSQGAGSGGYGELFF
clone size: few; J gene: TRBJ1-1; V gene: TRBV3-1; D gene: -; CDR3 DNA: TGTGCCAGCAGCCAAGATAGGGGCAGGGAAACTGAAGCTTTCTTT; CDR3 protein: CASSQDRGRETEAFF
clone size: -; J gene: TRBJ2-1; V gene: TRBV25-1; D gene: TRBD2; CDR3 DNA: TGTGCCAGCAGTGACGGGGGACTAGCGGGGAATGAGCAGTTCTTC; CDR3 protein: CASSDGGLAGNEQFF
clone size: -; J gene: TRBJ2-7; V gene: TRBV7-6; D gene: -; CDR3 DNA: TGTGCCAGCAGCTCGATGGGGATCACTTACGAGCAGTACTTC; CDR3 protein: CASSSMGITYEQYF
clone size: -; J gene: TRBJ1-3; V gene: TRBV19; D gene: -; CDR3 DNA: TGTGCCAGTTGGGGTATCTCTGGAAACACCATATATTTT; CDR3 protein: CASWGISGNTIYF